These 5 T cell receptor beta chains came from one sample sequenced in a study of blood T cell repertoires in COVID-19. Libraries were prepared by immunoSEQ multiplex PCR; TCRdb keeps only in-frame clonotypes and omits some of them. This table has about 90,000 clones, 80% appearing once. The source material was peripheral blood. The receptors here all came from a woman between 65 and 79 years old with acute or convalescent COVID-19.

The V gene is TRBV6-5, the J gene TRBJ1-2; D is unclear. The CDR3 covers 13 residues. In germline, CDR1 is MNHEY, CDR2 SVGAGI. V shed 0 bases and J shed 7 bases, with 9 bases lying between them. CDR3 nucleotide sequence: TGTGCCAGCAGTTACTCATGGGCTGGTGGCTACACCTTC. This encodes CASSYSWAGGYTF.

CDR3 amino acids: CASSEEGRETQYF. Here the CDR3 DNA reads TGTGCCAGCAGTGAAGAGGGGAGGGAGACCCAGTACTTC. The chain employs TRBV2 and TRBJ2-5, with D possibly TRBD2 on 6 matching bases. V lost 1 base and J 5 bases, leaving 8 bases between the germline ends. CDR1 is SNHLY, CDR2 FYNNEI, per germline. The CDR3 covers 13 residues.

The chain has TRBV7-3 and TRBJ2-2; possible D gene TRBD2, 5 bases. The CDR3 has 13 residues. With 4 bases removed from V and 7 bases from J, the gap between germline ends came to 10 bases. Per the germline V gene, CDR1 is SGHTA and CDR2 is FQGTGA. The DNA for the CDR3 is TGTGCCAGCAGCTCGGGATTAGGCGGGGAGCTGTTTTTT. Protein product: CASSSGLGGELFF.

The chain has TRBV6-1 and TRBJ1-5; unclear D gene. This CDR3 has 15 residues. The germline V gene encodes CDR1 MNHNS and CDR2 SASEGT. V was trimmed by 3 bases and J by 5 bases, leaving 14 bases between them. The CDR3 DNA is TGTGCCAGCAGTGACCATCCAGGTGGTCATCAGCCCCAGCATTTT. Protein sequence: CASSDHPGGHQPQHF.

V gene TRBV3-1 (or the pseudogene TRBV3-2) combines with J gene TRBJ2-7, with a weak D call TRBD2 (6 bases). V lost 2 bases, J lost 2 bases, and 19 bases lay in between. The germline gives CDR1 LGHDT, CDR2 YNNKEL (reference sequence). The CDR3 loop spans 17 amino acids. The CDR3 region is CASSQMGGARTTYEQYF. In DNA, the CDR3 is TGTGCCAGCAGCCAAATGGGCGGGGCGCGGACAACCTACGAGCAGTACTTC.